This T cell receptor (beta chain) is drawn from a study of a mutant IDH1 vaccine in newly diagnosed glioma. At the level of the study: The sex distribution of treated patients was around 60% male and about 38% female, with a mean age of roughly 40 years.

Sequencing used immunoSEQ multiplex PCR; TCRdb keeps in-frame clones, though not all of them. The table has over 75,000 clones, roughly 90% seen once; the top ten hold 0.5% to 0.6%. Time point in this sample: baseline, week 1 (first vaccination visit). As to treatment: pre-vaccination baseline after standard-of-care therapy. This clone is a singleton in its sample. The germline CDR1 and CDR2 sequences are KGHSH and LQKENI. Trimming removed 0 bases at V and 4 bases at J, with 9 bases between. The CDR3 extends over 14 amino acids. The chain has TRBV18 and TRBJ1-2; no clear D. The source of this sequence is a woman between 45 and 65 years old with glioma. The source material was PBMCs, sampled from a glioma patient treated with radiotherapy, temozolomide or both. The DNA of the CDR3 is TGTGCCAGCTCACCACCGGATCCGATCTATGGCTACACCTTC. Protein: CASSPPDPIYGYTF.